This record covers a single T cell receptor (beta chain). Its matching antigen is unknown. The data were obtained in a study of T cell responses to AZD1222 COVID-19 vaccine. Produced via immunoSEQ multiplex PCR; TCRdb's table is partial and in-frame only. The repertoire has roughly 180,000 clones, roughly 94% of them found once; the top ten carry roughly 1.7%. The study, taken as a whole, reports: Two doses of AZD1222 preceded a rise in Spike-specific TCR breadth and depth. AZD1222 recipients seropositive at baseline numbered only five or six. Among the donors, most were white British and more were female, and clonal diversity was possibly underestimated.

CDR1 is SNHLY, CDR2 FYNNEI, per germline. The CDR3 is made up of 12 amino acids. V was cut by 4 bases and J by 8 bases, with 9 bases left in between. Sequenced here: peripheral blood, sampled 28 days after the second AZD1222 dose. The rearrangement links TRBV2 to TRBJ2-4; no reliable D call. The origin of this receptor is an adult who received the AZD1222 COVID-19 vaccine. This CDR3 is CASSAVDDIQYF. In nucleotides, the CDR3 is TGTGCCAGCAGTGCGGTCGACGACATTCAGTACTTC.